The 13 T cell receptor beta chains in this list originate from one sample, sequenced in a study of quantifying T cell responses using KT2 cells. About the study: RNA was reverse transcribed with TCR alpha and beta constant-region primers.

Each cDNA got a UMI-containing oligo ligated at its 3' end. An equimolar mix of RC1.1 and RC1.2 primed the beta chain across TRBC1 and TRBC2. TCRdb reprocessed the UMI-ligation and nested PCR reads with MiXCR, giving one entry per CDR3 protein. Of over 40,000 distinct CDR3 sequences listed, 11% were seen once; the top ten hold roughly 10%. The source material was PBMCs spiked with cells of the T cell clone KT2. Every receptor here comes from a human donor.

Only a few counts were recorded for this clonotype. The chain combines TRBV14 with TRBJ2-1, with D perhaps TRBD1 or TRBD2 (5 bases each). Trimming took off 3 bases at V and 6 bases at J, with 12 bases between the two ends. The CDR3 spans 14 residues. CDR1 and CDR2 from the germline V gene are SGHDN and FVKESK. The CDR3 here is CASSHSSGANEQFF. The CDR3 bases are TGTGCCAGCAGCCATTCCTCCGGGGCCAATGAGCAGTTCTTC.

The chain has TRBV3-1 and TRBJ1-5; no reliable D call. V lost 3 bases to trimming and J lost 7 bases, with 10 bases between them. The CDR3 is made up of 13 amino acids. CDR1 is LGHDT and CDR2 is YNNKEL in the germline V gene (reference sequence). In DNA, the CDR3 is TGTGCCAGCAGCCAGGGCCCGGGGCAGCCCCAGCATTTT. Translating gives CASSQGPGQPQHF.

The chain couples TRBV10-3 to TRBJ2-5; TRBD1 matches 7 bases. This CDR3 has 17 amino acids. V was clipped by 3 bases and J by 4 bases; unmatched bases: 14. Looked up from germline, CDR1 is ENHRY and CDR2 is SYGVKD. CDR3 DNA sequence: TGTGCCATCAGTGACGACTTTACTTTTACAGGGGTAGAGACCCAGTACTTC. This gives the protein CAISDDFTFTGVETQYF.

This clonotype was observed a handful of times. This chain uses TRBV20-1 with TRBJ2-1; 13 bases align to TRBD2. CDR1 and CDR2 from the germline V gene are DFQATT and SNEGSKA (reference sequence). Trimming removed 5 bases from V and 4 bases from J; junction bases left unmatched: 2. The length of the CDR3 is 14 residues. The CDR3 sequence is CSALLAGGYNEQFF. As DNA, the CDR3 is TGCAGTGCTTTACTAGCGGGGGGGTACAATGAGCAGTTCTTC.

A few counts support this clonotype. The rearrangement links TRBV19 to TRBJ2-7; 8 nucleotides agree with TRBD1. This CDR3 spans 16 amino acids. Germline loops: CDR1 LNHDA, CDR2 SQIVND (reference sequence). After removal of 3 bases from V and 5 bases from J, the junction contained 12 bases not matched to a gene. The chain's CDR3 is CASSISYQGARNEQYF. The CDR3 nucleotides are TGTGCCAGTAGTATCAGTTACCAGGGGGCAAGGAACGAGCAGTACTTC.

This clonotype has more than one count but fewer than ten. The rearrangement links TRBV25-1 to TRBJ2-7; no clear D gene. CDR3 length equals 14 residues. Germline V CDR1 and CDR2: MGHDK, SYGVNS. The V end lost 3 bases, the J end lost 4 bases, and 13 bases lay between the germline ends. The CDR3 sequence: CASSDTGRRYEQYF. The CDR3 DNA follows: TGTGCCAGCAGTGATACGGGCAGGCGGTACGAGCAGTACTTC.

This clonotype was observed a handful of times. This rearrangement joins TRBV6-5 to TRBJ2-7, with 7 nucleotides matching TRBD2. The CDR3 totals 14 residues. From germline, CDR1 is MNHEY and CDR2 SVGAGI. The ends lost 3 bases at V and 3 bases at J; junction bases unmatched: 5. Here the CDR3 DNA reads TGTGCCAGCAGTTATGCTAAGCGGGGCTACGAGCAGTACTTC. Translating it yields CASSYAKRGYEQYF.

The CDR3, as DNA: TGCAGCGTCCGGACAGATAGCACAGATACGCAGTATTTT. It yields the protein CSVRTDSTDTQYF. The rearrangement joins TRBV29-1 to TRBJ2-3; D is perhaps TRBD1 (6 bases). The germline V gene encodes CDR1 SQVTM and CDR2 ANQGSEA. The CDR3 has 13 amino acids. With 6 bases removed from V and 0 bases from J, the gap between germline ends came to 10 bases.

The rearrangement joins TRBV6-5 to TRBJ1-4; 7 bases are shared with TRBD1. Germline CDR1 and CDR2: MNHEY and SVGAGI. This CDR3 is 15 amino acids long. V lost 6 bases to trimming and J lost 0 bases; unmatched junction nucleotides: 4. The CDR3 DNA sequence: TGTGCCAGCAGGGCCAGGGGGACAACTAATGAAAAACTGTTTTTT. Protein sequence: CASRARGTTNEKLFF.

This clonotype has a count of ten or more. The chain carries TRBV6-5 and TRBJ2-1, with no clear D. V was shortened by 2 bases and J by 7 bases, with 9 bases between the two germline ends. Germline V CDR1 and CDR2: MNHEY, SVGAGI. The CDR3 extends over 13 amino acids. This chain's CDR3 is CASSYGVRNEQFF. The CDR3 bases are TGTGCCAGCAGTTACGGGGTCCGGAATGAGCAGTTCTTC.

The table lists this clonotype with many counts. CDR3 bases: TGTGCCAGCAGTTACGGGCCTAGCGGGGCATACAATGAGCAGTTCTTC. Residues: CASSYGPSGAYNEQFF. This chain links TRBV6-2 or TRBV6-3 with TRBJ2-1; 9 bases match TRBD2. The CDR3 length is 16 residues. V shed 2 bases and J 4 bases; nucleotides not matched to a gene: 6. Germline V gene sequence: CDR1 MNHEY, CDR2 SVGEGT.

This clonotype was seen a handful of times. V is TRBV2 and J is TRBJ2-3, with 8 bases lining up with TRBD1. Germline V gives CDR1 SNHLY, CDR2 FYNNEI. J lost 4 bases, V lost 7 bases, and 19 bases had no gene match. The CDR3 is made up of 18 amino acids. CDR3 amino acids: CASTRPSVRDRTPDTQYF. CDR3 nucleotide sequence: TGTGCCAGCACCCGACCAAGCGTACGGGACAGGACCCCAGATACGCAGTATTTT. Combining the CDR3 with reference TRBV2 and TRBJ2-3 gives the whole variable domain EPEVTQTPSHQVTQMGQEVILRCVPISNHLYFYWYRQILGQKVEFLVSFYNNEISEKSEIFDDQFSVERPDGSNFTLKIRSTKLEDSAMYFCASTRPSVRDRTPDTQYFGPGTRLTVL.

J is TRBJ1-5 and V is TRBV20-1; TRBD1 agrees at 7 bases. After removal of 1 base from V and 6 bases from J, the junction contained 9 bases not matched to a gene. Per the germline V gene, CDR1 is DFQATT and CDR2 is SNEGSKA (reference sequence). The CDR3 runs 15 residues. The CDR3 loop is CSARGGEGASQPQHF. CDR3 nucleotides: TGCAGTGCTAGAGGCGGGGAGGGGGCTAGTCAGCCCCAGCATTTT.